Listed here are 20 T cell receptor beta chains from one sample, sequenced in a study of a mutant IDH1 vaccine in newly diagnosed glioma. Time point of the sample: week 5, during vaccination. Vaccination comprised doses that each held 300 ug of mutant IDH1 20-mer peptide, plus topical imiquimod. No antigen is known for these receptors. Repertoires were generated with immunoSEQ multiplex PCR, while TCRdb's copy carries only in-frame clones and drops some. This table has roughly 34,000 clones, about four fifths appearing once. Here the sequenced sample was PBMCs, taken from a glioma patient whose treatment included an IDH1 peptide vaccine. Every receptor here comes from a man aged 45 to 65 with glioma.

The V gene is TRBV29-1, the J gene TRBJ1-4; TRBD1 agrees at 9 bases. Per the germline V gene, CDR1 is SQVTM and CDR2 is ANQGSEA. V was pared by 5 bases and J by 2 bases, with 9 bases of the junction left unmatched. This CDR3 spans 16 amino acids. In DNA, the CDR3 is TGCAGCGTTATACAGGGGGCGAGTGGGACTAATGAAAAACTGTTTTTT. Its translation is CSVIQGASGTNEKLFF.

This clone was detected only a few times. The V and J genes are TRBV5-1 and TRBJ2-7; D unresolved. V was pared by 4 bases and J by 3 bases, with 14 bases between. The CDR3 loop spans 14 amino acids. The V gene's germline CDR1 is SGHRS and CDR2 YFSETQ. The CDR3 coding sequence is TGCGCCAGCAGCCCAATAACCCCTGACTACGAGCAGTACTTC. Protein sequence: CASSPITPDYEQYF.

This chain links TRBV29-1 with TRBJ2-7; D remains ambiguous. This CDR3 contains 14 residues. V was shortened by 7 bases and J by 2 bases, with 18 bases between the two germline ends. Germline assignment: CDR1 SQVTM and CDR2 ANQGSEA. The CDR3 here is CSARTPGVTYEQYF. In nucleotides, the CDR3 is TGCAGCGCCCGCACCCCTGGTGTTACCTACGAGCAGTACTTC.

The rearrangement joins TRBV6-6 to TRBJ1-5; D possibly corresponds to TRBD1 (6 bases). Germline CDR1 reads MNHNY; CDR2 reads SVGAGI (reference sequence). The CDR3 covers 16 residues. V was pared by 7 bases and J by 3 bases, with 19 bases between. CDR3 region: CASTLDRRPTNQPQHF. The CDR3, as DNA: TGTGCCAGCACCCTTGACAGGCGCCCCACCAATCAGCCCCAGCATTTT.

V is TRBV2 and J is TRBJ1-1; D is uncertain. Per the germline V gene, CDR1 is SNHLY and CDR2 is FYNNEI. CDR3 length: 14 residues. Trimming removed 7 bases at V and 6 bases at J, with 18 bases between. The CDR3 sequence: CASNFRTTTSEAFF. CDR3 nucleotides: TGTGCCAGCAATTTTAGAACTACAACATCTGAAGCTTTCTTT.

The chain joins TRBV7-2 to TRBJ2-3; tentative D call: TRBD2 (6 bases). The CDR3 length is 14 residues. CDR1 SGHTA and CDR2 FQGNSA come from the germline V gene. V lost 5 bases and J 3 bases, leaving 12 bases between the germline ends. The CDR3, as DNA: TGTGCCAGCAGCGCGGGACCGGGAACAGATACGCAGTATTTT. This encodes CASSAGPGTDTQYF. The whole variable domain, filled in from reference TRBV7-2 and TRBJ2-3, reads GAGVSQSPSNKVTEKGKDVELRCDPISGHTALYWYRQSLGQGLEFLIYFQGNSAPDKSGLPSDRFSAERTGGSVSTLTIQRTQQEDSAVYLCASSAGPGTDTQYFGPGTRLTVL.

V and J are TRBV19 and TRBJ1-1; 9 bases are shared with TRBD1. CDR3 length: 15 amino acids. The J segment lost 8 bases and the V segment lost 5 bases, leaving 12 bases of the junction unmatched. The germline CDR1 and CDR2 sequences are LNHDA and SQIVND (reference sequence). The CDR3 here is CASSDPGTGPVEAFF. The CDR3, as DNA: TGTGCCAGTAGTGACCCCGGGACAGGGCCCGTCGAAGCTTTCTTT.

This clone was counted only a few times. This CDR3 is CASTRAVNTEAFF. CDR3 DNA: TGCGCCAGCACTCGGGCAGTGAACACTGAAGCTTTCTTT. V usage is TRBV5-1 and J usage is TRBJ1-1; D gene unclear. V lost 6 bases and J lost 0, with 9 bases in between. CDR3 length: 13 amino acids. Germline lookup yields CDR1 SGHRS and CDR2 YFSETQ.

This chain uses TRBV2 with TRBJ2-7; possibly TRBD2 for D (5 bases). This CDR3 contains 15 residues. Germline-derived CDR1 and CDR2 are SNHLY and FYNNEI. Between the trimmed V and J ends, which lost 0 bases and 5 bases, there was a span of 14 bases. The CDR3 region has the DNA TGTGCCAGCAGTGAAGCATCGGCTAGCCGAGACGAGCAGTACTTC. Amino acids: CASSEASASRDEQYF. The variable domain in full, with the rest retrieved from reference TRBV2 and TRBJ2-7, is EPEVTQTPSHQVTQMGQEVILRCVPISNHLYFYWYRQILGQKVEFLVSFYNNEISEKSEIFDDQFSVERPDGSNFTLKIRSTKLEDSAMYFCASSEASASRDEQYFGPGTRLTVT.

This clone was detected a few times. This chain uses TRBV7-9 with TRBJ2-1; D uncertain. Germline V lookup: CDR1 SEHNR, CDR2 FQNEAQ (reference sequence). There are 12 residues in the CDR3. The V end was cut by 0 bases, the J end by 6 bases, with 3 bases between. CDR3 coding DNA: TGTGCCAGCAGCTTAGCGCCCAATGAGCAGTTCTTC. This encodes CASSLAPNEQFF.

This chain joins TRBV7-2 and TRBJ1-1; the match to TRBD1 covers 10 bases. CDR3 length: 13 amino acids. The trim removed 6 bases at V and 3 bases at J, leaving 1 base unmatched. CDR1 and CDR2 from the germline V gene are SGHTA and FQGNSA. CDR3 in amino acids: CASRDRGHTEAFF. The CDR3 region has the DNA TGTGCCAGCAGAGACAGGGGGCACACTGAAGCTTTCTTT. The full variable domain, in which reference TRBV7-2 and TRBJ1-1 provide the parts outside the CDR3, is GAGVSQSPSNKVTEKGKDVELRCDPISGHTALYWYRQSLGQGLEFLIYFQGNSAPDKSGLPSDRFSAERTGGSVSTLTIQRTQQEDSAVYLCASRDRGHTEAFFGQGTRLTVV.

The chain links TRBV30 to TRBJ1-1; D perhaps matches TRBD1 (5 bases). The CDR3 extends over 19 amino acids. Germline values: CDR1 GTSNPN, CDR2 SVGIG (reference sequence). V shed 2 bases and J shed 1 base, with 26 bases lying between them. In nucleotides, the CDR3 is TGTGCCTGGAGTCTATCGGCTATCTCTCTACCCCAGGGGAACACTGAAGCTTTCTTT. Translating it yields CAWSLSAISLPQGNTEAFF. The full variable domain, rest sourced from reference TRBV30 and TRBJ1-1, is SQTIHQWPATLVQPVGSPLSLECTVEGTSNPNLYWYRQAAGRGLQLLFYSVGIGQISSEVPQNLSASRPQDRQFILSSKKLLLSDSGFYLCAWSLSAISLPQGNTEAFFGQGTRLTVV.

This clone appeared once. This chain links TRBV19 with TRBJ1-2; D is uncertain. The V end was cut by 3 bases, the J end by 4 bases, with 9 bases between. The CDR3 is 13 residues long. Per the germline V gene, CDR1 is LNHDA and CDR2 is SQIVND (reference sequence). The CDR3 coding sequence is TGTGCCAGTAGTATCGATCGGGTCTATGGCTACACCTTC. Amino acids: CASSIDRVYGYTF.

A few counts support this clone. The chain employs TRBV7-9 and TRBJ2-2, with unresolved D. The CDR3 is made up of 12 amino acids. Trimming removed 6 bases from V and 6 bases from J, with 8 bases in between. CDR1 SEHNR and CDR2 FQNEAQ come from the germline V gene (reference sequence). The CDR3 DNA reads TGTGCCAGCAGTCCAGGTCCCGGGGAGCTGTTTTTT. Its protein is CASSPGPGELFF.

V and J are TRBV27 and TRBJ2-1; no reliable D call. The CDR3 loop spans 13 amino acids. The germline V gene encodes CDR1 MNHEY and CDR2 SMNVEV (reference sequence). The V and J ends lost 2 bases and 5 bases respectively, with 7 bases between them. The CDR3, as DNA: TGTGCCAGCAGTTTAAGGTCTGACAATGAGCAGTTCTTC. Encoded protein: CASSLRSDNEQFF.

The J gene is TRBJ1-2, the V gene TRBV27, with a weak D call TRBD1 (5 bases). The ends were cut back, 7 bases at V and 4 bases at J, with 16 bases in the middle. This CDR3 is 14 amino acids long. CDR1 is MNHEY and CDR2 is SMNVEV in the germline V gene (reference sequence). The DNA for the CDR3 is TGTGCCAGCAAAGTAGCGCAGGGCAGCTATGGCTACACCTTC. Protein sequence: CASKVAQGSYGYTF.

V is TRBV6-1 and J is TRBJ1-5; D gene uncertain. Germline V gives CDR1 MNHNS, CDR2 SASEGT. V was cut by 3 bases and J by 7 bases, with 13 bases left in between. The CDR3 runs to 14 residues. The CDR3 is CASSDIHSEQPQHF. The CDR3 DNA is TGTGCCAGCAGTGATATCCATTCCGAGCAGCCCCAGCATTTT.

J is TRBJ2-4 and V is TRBV4-1; D perhaps matches TRBD1 (5 bases). The CDR3 has 16 residues. Germline lookup yields CDR1 MGHRA and CDR2 YSYEKL. V was cut by 1 base and J by 8 bases, with 18 bases left in between. This chain's CDR3 is CASSQVLGDSLDIQYF. CDR3 bases: TGCGCCAGCAGCCAAGTTTTGGGCGACAGTTTGGACATTCAGTACTTC.

V gene TRBV7-9 combines with J gene TRBJ1-2; D perhaps matches TRBD1 (6 bases). V shed 1 base and J shed 8 bases, with 23 bases lying between them. Germline assignment: CDR1 SEHNR and CDR2 FQNEAQ (reference sequence). CDR3 size: 17 residues. The chain's CDR3 is CASSLGLSRQGISGYTF. The DNA for the CDR3 is TGTGCCAGCAGCTTAGGTCTATCTCGGCAGGGGATTTCGGGCTACACCTTC.

This chain uses TRBV29-1 with TRBJ1-1; D is unresolved. Germline-derived CDR1 and CDR2 are SQVTM and ANQGSEA. This CDR3 contains 11 residues. Trimming shortened V by 5 bases and J by 1 base, and 5 bases separated the two germline ends. CDR3 sequence: CSVSENTEAFF. The CDR3, as DNA: TGCAGCGTTTCAGAGAACACTGAAGCTTTCTTT. The full variable domain, rest sourced from reference TRBV29-1 and TRBJ1-1, is SAVISQKPSRDICQRGTSLTIQCQVDSQVTMMFWYRQQPGQSLTLIATANQGSEATYESGFVIDKFPISRPNLTFSTLTVSNMSPEDSSIYLCSVSENTEAFFGQGTRLTVV.